The subject of this entry is one TCR beta chain. The data originate from a study of shared T cell receptors in the human thymus. Trimming removed 5 bases from V and 2 bases from J; junction bases left unmatched: 12. The germline gives CDR1 SEHNR, CDR2 FQNEAQ (reference sequence). The CDR3 runs to 17 residues. TCRdb's copy holds only in-frame clones and misses some; the assay was immunoSEQ multiplex PCR. In the table there are more than 550,000 clones, 80% to 90% of which are singletons. These same data were also listed under a study on human thymus T cells. This second study says: Donors consisted of healthy Finnish infants (having corrective surgery for congenital heart defects). Related research described strongly overlapping thymic repertoires in unrelated people.

This chain connects TRBV7-9 to TRBJ2-1, with 7 bases aligning to TRBD2. The sequencing input was thymocytes. This TCR came from a girl under three years old with a congenital heart defect. Here the CDR3 reads CASSPSPGGGPYNEQFF. CDR3 coding DNA: TGTGCCAGCAGCCCGTCCCCGGGCGGGGGACCCTACAATGAGCAGTTCTTC.